Shown below are 24 T cell receptor beta chains from a single sample sequenced in a study of control samples from healthy donors and cancer patients. Assay used: immunoSEQ multiplex PCR; TCRdb lists only in-frame clones, some missing. The sample includes 250,000 to 300,000 clones, almost 85% of them seen just once. Sequencing was carried out using PBMCs. The receptors originated from a woman aged 55-69 years with lung cancer.

The gene calls are TRBV29-1 and TRBJ2-7; D is perhaps TRBD1 or TRBD2 (5 bases each). The V gene lost 7 bases and the J gene lost 3 bases, with 22 bases spanning the gap. Germline CDR1 and CDR2: SQVTM and ANQGSEA. This CDR3 has 15 amino acids. CDR3 sequence: CSAGNGAPAGYEQYF. The CDR3 DNA reads TGCAGCGCCGGCAACGGGGCCCCCGCGGGCTACGAGCAGTACTTC.

The chain joins TRBV30 to TRBJ1-5; weak D call: TRBD1 (5 bases). V lost 0 bases to trimming and J lost 7 bases, with 10 bases between them. Germline values: CDR1 GTSNPN, CDR2 SVGIG (reference sequence). This CDR3 contains 13 residues. The CDR3 nucleotides read TGTGCCTGGAGTGTACTAAGGGGACAGCCCCAGCATTTT. Its translation is CAWSVLRGQPQHF.

This chain links TRBV2 with TRBJ2-5; D gene unclear. The V gene's germline CDR1 is SNHLY and CDR2 FYNNEI. The CDR3 consists of 10 residues. Between the trimmed V and J ends, which lost 8 bases and 2 bases, there was a span of 3 bases. Here the CDR3 reads CASGQETQYF. DNA for the CDR3: TGTGCCAGCGGGCAAGAGACCCAGTACTTC.

V gene TRBV6-5 combines with J gene TRBJ1-4; D may be TRBD1 (5 bases). Germline V gene lookup returns CDR1 MNHEY and CDR2 SVGAGI. The length of the CDR3 is 13 residues. Deletions cut 11 bases from V and 10 bases from J, with 20 bases between. Written as DNA, the CDR3 is TGTGCCTCAAGGATCGGACAATTCGGAAAACTGTTTTTT. Amino acids: CASRIGQFGKLFF.

The gene calls are TRBV3-1 (or the pseudogene TRBV3-2) and TRBJ2-3; the D is unclear. The CDR3 spans 11 residues. Germline V CDR1 and CDR2: LGHDT, YNNKEL (reference sequence). Trimming cost V 2 bases and J 12 bases, with 9 bases left between them. The CDR3 DNA is TGTGCCAGCAGCCAATTAGGGCTACAGTATTTT. It is translated as CASSQLGLQYF.

The chain recombines TRBV9 with TRBJ2-1, with D unclear. V dropped 0 bases and J dropped 6 bases, with 10 bases sitting between them. The CDR3 extends over 14 amino acids. In germline, CDR1 is SGDLS, CDR2 YYNGEE. The chain's CDR3 is CASSVEYSSNEQFF. CDR3 nucleotides: TGTGCCAGCAGCGTAGAATACAGCAGCAATGAGCAGTTCTTC.

This chain joins TRBV7-2 and TRBJ1-6; no clear D. Trimming shortened V by 6 bases and J by 12 bases, and 15 bases separated the two germline ends. This CDR3 spans 13 amino acids. Germline-derived CDR1 and CDR2 are SGHTA and FQGNSA. CDR3 bases: TGTGCCAGCAGTACTGGAAGGGATATACCCCTCCACTTT. As protein: CASSTGRDIPLHF.

V and J are TRBV10-1 and TRBJ2-3; D gene uncertain. Germline V gives CDR1 WNHNN, CDR2 SYGVQD (reference sequence). Trimming cost V 3 bases and J 9 bases, with 16 bases left between them. The CDR3 length is 14 residues. CDR3 sequence reads: CASSDLSVVGTQYF. The CDR3 DNA reads TGCGCCAGCAGTGATTTGAGCGTAGTGGGGACGCAGTATTTT.

This clone was seen only once. V usage is TRBV19 and J usage is TRBJ1-2; no firm D call. Germline CDR1 and CDR2: LNHDA and SQIVND (reference sequence). The CDR3 extends over 12 amino acids. The V end lost 3 bases, the J end lost 3 bases, and 5 bases lay between the germline ends. In DNA, the CDR3 is TGTGCCAGTAGTATGGATTACTATGGCTACACCTTC. Protein: CASSMDYYGYTF.

V is TRBV18 and J is TRBJ1-4; D is perhaps TRBD1 (6 bases). Germline V CDR1 and CDR2: KGHSH, LQKENI. The CDR3 covers 16 residues. The V gene lost 6 bases and the J gene lost 0 bases, with 14 bases spanning the gap. CDR3 protein: CASSQRQVPTNEKLFF. CDR3 in DNA: TGTGCCAGCTCCCAACGACAGGTCCCAACTAATGAAAAACTGTTTTTT.

The chain recombines TRBV4-1 with TRBJ1-2, with D possibly TRBD1 on 5 matching bases. Germline V gives CDR1 MGHRA, CDR2 YSYEKL. V lost 0 bases, J lost 8 bases, and 13 bases lay in between. The CDR3 length is 14 residues. The CDR3, as DNA: TGCGCCAGCAGCCAAGATGCGGGCAGGGTCGGCTACACCTTC. Translation: CASSQDAGRVGYTF.

The J gene is TRBJ1-6, the V gene TRBV7-8; no firm D call. Trimming left V 1 base short and J 10 bases short, with 11 bases between. Germline CDR1 and CDR2: SGHVS and FQNEAQ. The CDR3 contains 14 residues. The DNA of the CDR3 is TGTGCCAGCAGCTTAGAAGTCGGGAGATCACCCCTCCACTTT. Its translation is CASSLEVGRSPLHF.

The rearrangement links TRBV4-1 to TRBJ1-5; D not resolved. CDR1 and CDR2 (germline): MGHRA, YSYEKL. The CDR3 length is 15 residues. Trimming removed 0 bases from V and 2 bases from J, with 8 bases in between. CDR3 bases: TGCGCCAGCAGCCAAGAGTCCAGCCGCAATCAGCCCCAGCATTTT. Residues: CASSQESSRNQPQHF.

The chain recombines TRBV9 with TRBJ2-1; D uncertain. CDR1 is SGDLS and CDR2 is YYNGEE in the germline V gene. This CDR3 is 15 amino acids long. V lost 0 bases and J 3 bases, leaving 10 bases between the germline ends. The CDR3 DNA reads TGTGCCAGCAGCGTAGGGCAAGCGCGCTACAATGAGCAGTTCTTC. This codes for CASSVGQARYNEQFF.

The chain uses TRBV19 and TRBJ1-1; unclear D gene. The CDR3 has 12 amino acids. Germline assignment: CDR1 LNHDA and CDR2 SQIVND (reference sequence). Trimming left V 5 bases short and J 8 bases short, with 12 bases between. CDR3 DNA: TGTGCCAGTAGTTCTCGACAAGTAGAAGCTTTCTTT. The encoded protein is CASSSRQVEAFF.

The chain combines TRBV3-1 (or the pseudogene TRBV3-2) with TRBJ2-7, with a tentative D call TRBD2 (7 bases). Trimming shortened V by 5 bases and J by 3 bases, and 17 bases separated the two germline ends. This CDR3 spans 15 amino acids. The V gene's germline CDR1 is LGHDT and CDR2 YNNKEL (reference sequence). CDR3 in DNA: TGTGCCAGCAGCACAGGGCTAGCGGAGTTCTACGAGCAGTACTTC. Translation gives CASSTGLAEFYEQYF.

This clone was seen a single time. V gene TRBV7-8 combines with J gene TRBJ2-2; 11 nucleotides agree with TRBD2. Looked up from germline, CDR1 is SGHVS and CDR2 is FQNEAQ. V dropped 5 bases and J dropped 6; count of bases not matched to a gene: 14. This CDR3 contains 18 residues. The CDR3 DNA reads TGTGCCAGCAGCCCCCGTTGGGGGACTAGCGGAAAGTCCGGGGAGCTGTTTTTT. Amino acids: CASSPRWGTSGKSGELFF. The whole variable domain, remainder taken from reference TRBV7-8 and TRBJ2-2, is GAGVSQSPRYKVAKRGQDVALRCDPISGHVSLFWYQQALGQGPEFLTYFQNEAQLDKSGLPSDRFFAERPEGSVSTLKIQRTQQEDSAVYLCASSPRWGTSGKSGELFFGEGSRLTVL.

The J gene is TRBJ2-5, the V gene TRBV5-1; D is perhaps TRBD1 (6 bases). Trimming removed 3 bases from V and 1 base from J, with 10 bases in between. This CDR3 has 14 residues. The germline CDR1 and CDR2 sequences are SGHRS and YFSETQ. CDR3 loop: CASSYSDSQETQYF. DNA for the CDR3: TGCGCCAGCAGCTACTCGGACAGCCAAGAGACCCAGTACTTC.

This rearrangement joins TRBV3-1 (or the pseudogene TRBV3-2) to TRBJ2-7; either TRBD1 or TRBD2 may fit D (5 bases each). V dropped 0 bases and J dropped 2 bases, with 20 bases sitting between them. The CDR3 is 18 amino acids. Per the germline V gene, CDR1 is LGHDT and CDR2 is YNNKEL (reference sequence). The CDR3 protein is CASSQDWGLGVAAYEQYF. CDR3 DNA sequence: TGTGCCAGCAGCCAAGATTGGGGCTTGGGGGTAGCCGCCTACGAGCAGTACTTC.

This clone was observed a handful of times. The V and J genes are TRBV19 and TRBJ1-6; 8 bases fit TRBD1. The CDR3 runs 19 residues. Germline CDR1 is LNHDA and CDR2 is SQIVND (reference sequence). V was clipped by 7 bases and J by 7 bases; unmatched bases: 21. The CDR3 loop reads CASTTGGTGGSLRNSPLHF. CDR3 DNA sequence: TGTGCCAGTACCACTGGGGGGACAGGTGGTTCTCTAAGGAATTCACCCCTCCACTTT.

V is TRBV7-8 and J is TRBJ1-2; possibly TRBD1 for D (5 bases). Germline V lookup: CDR1 SGHVS, CDR2 FQNEAQ. This CDR3 has 15 residues. Between the trimmed V and J ends, which lost 5 bases and 2 bases, there was a span of 15 bases. DNA for the CDR3: TGTGCCAGCAGCCCTAGTGCGGGGCGCAACTATGGCTACACCTTC. Translated, it gives CASSPSAGRNYGYTF.

The chain couples TRBV19 to TRBJ2-1; 8 bases line up with TRBD2. The CDR3 loop spans 16 amino acids. V lost 1 base to trimming and J lost 8 bases; unmatched junction nucleotides: 10. Germline V gene lookup returns CDR1 LNHDA and CDR2 SQIVND (reference sequence). CDR3 nucleotide sequence: TGTGCCAGTAGTATAGTCGGTCAGCGGGAGTGGGATGAGCAGTTCTTC. This codes for CASSIVGQREWDEQFF.

The V gene is TRBV2, the J gene TRBJ2-3, with D maybe TRBD1 (5 bases). Germline assignment: CDR1 SNHLY and CDR2 FYNNEI. V shed 6 bases and J shed 2 bases, with 6 bases lying between them. This CDR3 comprises 12 residues. Here the CDR3 DNA reads TGTGCCAGCAGGACAGACACAGATACGCAGTATTTT. The encoded protein is CASRTDTDTQYF.

The genes are TRBV3-1 (or the pseudogene TRBV3-2) and TRBJ2-7; D unclear. Trimming left V 1 base short and J 0 bases short, with 10 bases between. The V gene's germline CDR1 is LGHDT and CDR2 YNNKEL (reference sequence). The CDR3 is 15 amino acids. Here the CDR3 reads CASSQVWTASYEQYF. For the CDR3, the DNA is TGTGCCAGCAGCCAAGTATGGACGGCCTCCTACGAGCAGTACTTC.